The T cell receptor (beta chain) described here comes from a study of T cell responses to AZD1222 COVID-19 vaccine. Study as a whole: Samples with a second dose at about 4 or about 12 weeks were pooled together.

Points on this clone: Its antigen is unidentified.

Whole-study results and caveats: Two doses of AZD1222 preceded a rise in Spike-specific TCR breadth and depth.

Germline assignment: CDR1 SQVTM and CDR2 ANQGSEA. This CDR3 spans 14 amino acids. V was clipped by 1 base and J by 5 bases, with 14 bases between them. Libraries were prepared by immunoSEQ multiplex PCR; TCRdb keeps only in-frame clonotypes and omits some of them. The data contain roughly 160,000 clones, approximately 94% of them singletons. The source was peripheral blood, collected on day 0 of AZD1222 vaccination. The J gene is TRBJ1-1, the V gene TRBV29-1; D possibly corresponds to TRBD1 (6 bases). This receptor was identified in an adult in good health. CDR3 coding DNA: TGCAGCGTTGAAGGGAGGGCCGGACAGACTGAAGCTTTCTTT. This sequence encodes CSVEGRAGQTEAFF.